The 13 T cell receptor beta chains in this list originate from one sample, sequenced in a study of T cell therapy after organ transplantation. Their target antigens are unknown. TCRdb's table, derived via immunoSEQ multiplex PCR, lists solely in-frame clones and lacks some. The data contain over 45,000 clones, around 93% of them singletons. The sequences come from CD8+ T cells from blood, collected before autologous CMV-specific T cell therapy. These receptors were taken from a human patient who had received a solid organ transplant and had CMV disease.

In DNA, the CDR3 is TGTGCCAGCAGTTACTTCACGGTGAACACTGAAGCTTTCTTT. Its protein product is CASSYFTVNTEAFF. The rearrangement joins TRBV6-6 to TRBJ1-1; D gene uncertain. Germline V gives CDR1 MNHNY, CDR2 SVGAGI (reference sequence). There are 14 residues in the CDR3. Trimming left V 1 base short and J 0 bases short, with 6 bases between.

The chain has TRBV2 and TRBJ2-7, with D possibly matching TRBD1 (5 bases). The CDR3 is 16 amino acids. V gave up 7 bases and J gave up 5 bases, with 24 bases separating them. Looked up from germline, CDR1 is SNHLY and CDR2 is FYNNEI. This CDR3 is CASTSATLRGYDEQYF. For the CDR3, the DNA is TGTGCCAGCACCTCAGCGACTTTAAGGGGATATGACGAGCAGTACTTC.

Notes on this clone: The junction does not match germline at one end; this may be a read error. The chain has TRBV2 and TRBJ1-3; 8 bases match TRBD1. The length of the CDR3 is 15 residues. The germline V gene encodes CDR1 SNHLY and CDR2 FYNNEI. CDR3: CASREGQGFRNTIYF. Here the CDR3 DNA reads TGTGCCAGCAGGGAAGGACAGGGCTTTAGAAACACCATATATTTT.

This rearrangement joins TRBV4-1 to TRBJ2-7, with 8 nucleotides matching TRBD1. This CDR3 is 15 amino acids long. J lost 3 bases, V lost 1 base, and 5 bases had no gene match. Germline V gene lookup returns CDR1 MGHRA and CDR2 YSYEKL. CDR3 residues: CASSQGGDRLYEQYF. CDR3 in DNA: TGCGCCAGCAGCCAAGGAGGGGACAGGCTCTACGAGCAGTACTTC.

The chain recombines TRBV25-1 with TRBJ2-7; 11 bases line up with TRBD1. Per germline, CDR1 MGHDK and CDR2 SYGVNS. The CDR3 is made up of 14 amino acids. V trimming: 6 bases; J trimming: 2 bases; junction bases outside the gene matches: 3. In DNA form, the CDR3 reads TGTGCCAGCAGCTTGGGACAGGGGGCCTACGAGCAGTACTTC. This encodes CASSLGQGAYEQYF.

The sample holds one count of this clone. The CDR3, as DNA: TGCGCCAGCAGCTTGGTGAAGAGGACTGAAGCTTTCTTT. It is translated as CASSLVKRTEAFF. The V call is TRBV5-1, the J call TRBJ1-1; D uncertain. The germline V gene encodes CDR1 SGHRS and CDR2 YFSETQ. V dropped 0 bases and J dropped 5 bases, with 8 bases sitting between them. CDR3 length: 13 amino acids.

The J gene is TRBJ2-5, the V gene TRBV15, with D hard to call. In germline, CDR1 is LNHNV, CDR2 YYDKDF (reference sequence). The CDR3 consists of 18 residues. V lost 3 bases and J lost 0, with 20 bases in between. This chain's CDR3 is CATSSRVPWSSHQETQYF. The CDR3 DNA sequence: TGTGCCACCAGCAGTAGAGTTCCCTGGTCGTCGCACCAAGAGACCCAGTACTTC.

The chain links TRBV7-8 to TRBJ2-5; 9 bases match TRBD1. J lost 5 bases, V lost 4 bases, and 11 bases had no gene match. Germline values: CDR1 SGHVS, CDR2 FQNEAQ. There are 16 residues in the CDR3. This CDR3 is CASSSSPGTGKETQYF. The CDR3 DNA reads as TGTGCCAGCAGCTCCAGTCCCGGGACAGGGAAGGAGACCCAGTACTTC.

The J gene is TRBJ1-2, the V gene TRBV6-5; D uncertain. Germline CDR1 reads MNHEY; CDR2 reads SVGAGI. This CDR3 has 12 amino acids. The ends were cut back, 0 bases at V and 1 base at J, with 0 bases in the middle. CDR3 region: CASSYSNYGYTF. The CDR3 DNA reads as TGTGCCAGCAGTTACTCTAACTATGGCTACACCTTC.

The chain combines TRBV7-9 with TRBJ2-7; D is perhaps TRBD2 (5 bases). The V end was cut by 0 bases, the J end by 0 bases, with 9 bases between. Germline V gene data show CDR1 as SEHNR and CDR2 as FQNEAQ (reference sequence). The CDR3 extends over 15 amino acids. Here the CDR3 reads CASSLAPLVSYEQYF. The CDR3 DNA reads as TGTGCCAGCAGCTTAGCCCCACTAGTCTCCTACGAGCAGTACTTC.

V and J are TRBV10-3 and TRBJ2-1; TRBD2 aligns across 7 bases. CDR1 and CDR2 from the germline V gene are ENHRY and SYGVKD. The CDR3 is 13 amino acids. The V segment lost 7 bases and the J segment 5 bases; nucleotides outside the gene matches: 5. The CDR3 sequence is CAIKGLEDNEQFF. The CDR3 bases are TGTGCCATCAAAGGACTAGAGGACAATGAGCAGTTCTTC.

The genes are TRBV27 and TRBJ1-2; D gene unclear. This CDR3 spans 14 amino acids. The ends were cut back, 4 bases at V and 8 bases at J, with 17 bases in the middle. CDR1 and CDR2 from the germline V gene are MNHEY and SMNVEV (reference sequence). The DNA of the CDR3 is TGTGCCAGCAGTTCTAACACCATTTCGCGGGGCTACACCTTC. Encoded protein: CASSSNTISRGYTF.

This clone came up once. The rearrangement uses TRBV5-4 and TRBJ2-7; D might be TRBD1 (6 bases). V was cut by 4 bases and J by 6 bases, with 14 bases left in between. The germline V gene has CDR1 SGHNT and CDR2 YYREEE (reference sequence). This CDR3 is 13 amino acids long. Written as DNA, the CDR3 is TGTGCCAGCAGCCCGTTACAGGGTGGCGAGCAGTACTTC. Protein product: CASSPLQGGEQYF.